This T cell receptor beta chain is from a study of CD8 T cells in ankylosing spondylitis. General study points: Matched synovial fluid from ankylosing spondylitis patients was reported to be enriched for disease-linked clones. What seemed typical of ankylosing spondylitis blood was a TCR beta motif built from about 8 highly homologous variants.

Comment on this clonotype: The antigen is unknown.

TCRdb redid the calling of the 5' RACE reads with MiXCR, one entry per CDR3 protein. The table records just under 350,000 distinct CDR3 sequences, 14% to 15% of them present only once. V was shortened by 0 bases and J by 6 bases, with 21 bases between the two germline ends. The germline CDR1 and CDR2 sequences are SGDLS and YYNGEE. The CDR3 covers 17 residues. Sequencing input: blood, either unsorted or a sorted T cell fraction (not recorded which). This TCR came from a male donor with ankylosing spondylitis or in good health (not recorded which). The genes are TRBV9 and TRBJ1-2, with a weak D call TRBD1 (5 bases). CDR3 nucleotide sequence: TGTGCCAGCAGCGTAGCCGCCGGGCGGGGGTACGGGAATGGCTACACCTTC. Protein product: CASSVAAGRGYGNGYTF.